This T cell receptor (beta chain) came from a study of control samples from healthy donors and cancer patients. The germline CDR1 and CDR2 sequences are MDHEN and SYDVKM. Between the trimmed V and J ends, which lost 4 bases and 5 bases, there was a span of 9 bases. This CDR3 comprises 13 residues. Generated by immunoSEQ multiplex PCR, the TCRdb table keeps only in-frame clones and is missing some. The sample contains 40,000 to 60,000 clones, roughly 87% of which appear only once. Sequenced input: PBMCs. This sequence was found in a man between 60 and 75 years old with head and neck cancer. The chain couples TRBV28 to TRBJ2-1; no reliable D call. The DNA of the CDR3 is TGTGCCAGCAGTTCCCCCAACGACAATGAGCAGTTCTTC. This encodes CASSSPNDNEQFF.